Included here is one TCR beta chain sequence, with context. This specimen belongs to a study of blood T cell repertoires in COVID-19. Study summary: Both acute and convalescent COVID-19 samples were obtained from the United States, Italy and Spain. Nucleic acid was either cDNA or gDNA, and it came from T cells, B-cell-depleted T cells, or PBMCs.

Methods used by the authors: It was from reference gene primer amplification that nucleated cell counts were estimated. Sequencing used immunoSEQ multiplex PCR; TCRdb keeps in-frame clones, though not all of them. From that table come the V and J calls and clone size; the DNA was used to work out D and trimming. The sample includes more than 150,000 clones, about 84% of them seen just once. The germline CDR1 and CDR2 sequences are SNHLY and FYNNEI. The CDR3 consists of 14 residues. J gave up 8 bases and V 6 bases, and 9 bases lay outside the gene matches. The specimen was peripheral blood. The source of this sequence is a woman aged 30 to 39 with acute or convalescent COVID-19. V is TRBV2 and J is TRBJ1-2, with TRBD1 matching 10 bases. The CDR3 region is CASSGLGTGVGYTF. The CDR3 DNA is TGTGCCAGCAGCGGTCTTGGGACAGGGGTGGGCTACACCTTC.